These 32 T cell receptor beta chains were sequenced from one sample in a study of identical twins. In TCRdb, the 5' RACE reads were re-called with MiXCR into one record per CDR3 protein. The sample holds 450,000 or so distinct CDR3 sequences, 24% seen once. A further study also used this sample, focusing on T cells expressing NK-cell markers.

Sequencing was done on a sample of CD4+ T cells sorted from blood. These receptors were obtained from a woman aged 18-30 years in good health.

This clonotype was counted at least ten times. This chain links TRBV29-1 with TRBJ2-2, with TRBD1 matching over 8 bases. V shed 7 bases and J 5 bases; nucleotides not matched to a gene: 9. Germline lookup yields CDR1 SQVTM and CDR2 ANQGSEA. The CDR3 runs to 14 residues. CDR3 protein: CSAKAQGATGELFF. CDR3 sequence (DNA): TGCAGCGCCAAAGCGCAGGGGGCGACCGGGGAGCTGTTTTTT.

The chain uses TRBV18 and TRBJ1-2; possible D gene TRBD1, 6 bases. Germline V lookup: CDR1 KGHSH, CDR2 LQKENI. Trimming left V 5 bases short and J 8 bases short, with 21 bases between. This CDR3 is built from 15 residues. The CDR3 bases are TGTGCCAGCTCATCGGAACCGAAAGCAGGGGCGGGCTACACCTTC. Its protein is CASSSEPKAGAGYTF.

This clonotype was counted a single time. The chain carries TRBV9 and TRBJ2-1; no firm D call. V lost 5 bases and J lost 6, with 12 bases in between. The germline CDR1 and CDR2 sequences are SGDLS and YYNGEE. The CDR3 covers 13 residues. For the CDR3, the DNA is TGTGCCAGCAGTGTTTCCCCGGGCAATGAGCAGTTCTTC. Its translation is CASSVSPGNEQFF.

The chain has TRBV7-9 and TRBJ2-5; 8 bases agree with TRBD2. Germline assignment: CDR1 SEHNR and CDR2 FQNEAQ (reference sequence). The CDR3 runs to 16 residues. The ends lost 5 bases at V and 1 base at J; junction bases unmatched: 9. Written as DNA, the CDR3 is TGTGCCAGCAGCCCCACGGGGGGGGGCACCCAAGAGACCCAGTACTTC. This codes for CASSPTGGGTQETQYF.

The rearrangement links TRBV28 to TRBJ2-1; TRBD2 might be the D (6 bases). Per the germline V gene, CDR1 is MDHEN and CDR2 is SYDVKM. V was clipped by 8 bases and J by 7 bases, with 18 bases between them. The CDR3 covers 14 residues. CDR3 sequence: CASYPAGAGNEQFF. DNA of the CDR3: TGTGCCAGCTATCCGGCCGGGGCGGGGAATGAGCAGTTCTTC.

The J gene is TRBJ2-1, the V gene TRBV3-1; 12 nucleotides match TRBD2. Germline V gives CDR1 LGHDT, CDR2 YNNKEL (reference sequence). The ends lost 0 bases at V and 7 bases at J; junction bases unmatched: 16. This CDR3 comprises 20 residues. The CDR3 here is CASSQDRRRGGLAGRNEQFF. CDR3 nucleotide sequence: TGTGCCAGCAGCCAAGATAGAAGGAGAGGGGGACTAGCGGGTCGTAATGAGCAGTTCTTC.

The genes are TRBV30 and TRBJ1-1; 7 nucleotides agree with TRBD1. Germline V gives CDR1 GTSNPN, CDR2 SVGIG (reference sequence). This CDR3 region has 13 residues. V was pared by 8 bases and J by 6 bases, with 12 bases of the junction left unmatched. The CDR3 DNA is TGTGCCGGCCGGGCAGGGGGGTTGGCTGAAGCTTTCTTT. It codes for CAGRAGGLAEAFF.

This clonotype was seen only a few times. The gene calls are TRBV5-6 and TRBJ1-1; unclear D gene. Germline V gives CDR1 SGHDT, CDR2 YYEEEE. Trimming pared 3 bases from V and 9 bases from J, leaving 12 bases between. This CDR3 is built from 12 residues. The chain's CDR3 is CASSWDNGKAFF. Written as DNA, the CDR3 is TGTGCCAGCAGCTGGGATAATGGGAAAGCTTTCTTT.

The chain uses TRBV12-3 or TRBV12-4 and TRBJ1-1; 11 nucleotides align to TRBD1. The length of the CDR3 is 15 residues. Unmatched junction bases numbered 3, after V lost 5 bases and J lost 1 base. The CDR3 nucleotides are TGTGCCAGCAGTAGCGGACAGGGGGCGAACACTGAAGCTTTCTTT. It encodes CASSSGQGANTEAFF.

Remarks on this clonotype: The germline gene is not matched at one end of the junction; a read error may be the cause. The chain joins TRBV7-9 to TRBJ2-3, with TRBD2 as a possible D gene (5 bases). From germline, CDR1 is SEHNR and CDR2 FQNEAQ (reference sequence). There are 15 residues in the CDR3. CDR3 amino acids: CATSFTVGRGDTQYF. In nucleotides, the CDR3 is TGTGCCACCAGCTTTACGGTGGGCCGGGGAGATACGCAGTATTTT.

This clonotype was seen a handful of times. This chain connects TRBV5-1 to TRBJ2-1, with D unresolved. Germline values: CDR1 SGHRS, CDR2 YFSETQ. Deletions cut 7 bases from V and 9 bases from J, with 14 bases between. There are 12 residues in the CDR3. CDR3 sequence: CASRNPPREQFF. CDR3 bases: TGCGCCAGCCGAAATCCCCCACGTGAGCAGTTCTTC.

This clonotype was seen only a few times. This CDR3 is CASSQASAEAFF. The CDR3 DNA reads as TGTGCCAGCAGCCAAGCGTCTGCCGAAGCTTTCTTT. The V call is TRBV3-1, the J call TRBJ1-1; D unclear. This CDR3 has 12 residues. Trimming removed 1 base at V and 8 bases at J, with 8 bases between. Germline V lookup: CDR1 LGHDT, CDR2 YNNKEL (reference sequence).

This chain connects TRBV20-1 to TRBJ2-7, with TRBD2 identical over 9 bases. Germline-derived CDR1 and CDR2 are DFQATT and SNEGSKA (reference sequence). The V and J ends lost 6 bases and 3 bases, in that order; junction bases with no gene match: 3. CDR3 length: 12 amino acids. This chain's CDR3 is CSAGTSSYEQYF. CDR3 nucleotides: TGCAGTGCGGGGACTAGCAGCTACGAGCAGTACTTC.

The chain links TRBV9 to TRBJ2-7, with D uncertain. In germline, CDR1 is SGDLS, CDR2 YYNGEE. V lost 0 bases, J lost 6 bases, and 10 bases lay in between. The CDR3 extends over 13 amino acids. The CDR3 spells CASSVVPSPEQYF. The CDR3 region has the DNA TGTGCCAGCAGCGTAGTCCCTTCCCCCGAGCAGTACTTC.

The chain carries TRBV20-1 and TRBJ2-7, with 9 bases matching TRBD1. With 7 bases clipped from V and 3 bases from J, the junction kept 10 bases outside the gene matches. This CDR3 region has 14 residues. CDR1 and CDR2 from the germline V gene are DFQATT and SNEGSKA (reference sequence). CDR3 in amino acids: CSGGETGGNYEQYF. CDR3 DNA sequence: TGCAGTGGGGGGGAGACAGGGGGAAACTACGAGCAGTACTTC.

This clonotype was found a few times. The rearrangement links TRBV3-1 to TRBJ1-4; D not certain. V lost 0 bases to trimming and J lost 8 bases, with 13 bases between them. From germline, CDR1 is LGHDT and CDR2 YNNKEL (reference sequence). This CDR3 has 15 residues. CDR3 coding DNA: TGTGCCAGCAGCCAAGAGCGTCAGCGGAGCGAAAAACTGTTTTTT. It translates to CASSQERQRSEKLFF.

The sample holds a few counts of this clonotype. V gene TRBV6-1 combines with J gene TRBJ1-2; 9 nucleotides align to TRBD1. Germline assignment: CDR1 MNHNS and CDR2 SASEGT. The CDR3 is 16 amino acids. Unmatched junction bases numbered 10, after V lost 6 bases and J lost 2 bases. CDR3 protein: CASRSNSGQGNYGYTF. The CDR3 nucleotides are TGTGCCAGCAGATCAAACAGTGGACAGGGGAACTATGGCTACACCTTC.

This chain connects TRBV29-1 to TRBJ2-3; maybe TRBD2 (5 bases). The CDR3 extends over 15 amino acids. Germline assignment: CDR1 SQVTM and CDR2 ANQGSEA. V was cut by 8 bases and J by 6 bases, with 24 bases left in between. CDR3 residues: CSSLARALAVDTQYF. In DNA, the CDR3 is TGCAGCTCCCTGGCGCGGGCCTTAGCCGTGGATACGCAGTATTTT.

The chain employs TRBV11-2 and TRBJ1-1; tentative D call: TRBD1 (5 bases). CDR1 and CDR2 (germline): SGHAT, FQNNGV. Between the trimmed V and J ends, which lost 5 bases and 5 bases, there was a span of 15 bases. The CDR3 sequence is 14 residues long. CDR3 coding DNA: TGTGCCAGCAGCCTGTCTTGGGGGGATACTGAAGCTTTCTTT. It yields the protein CASSLSWGDTEAFF. Full variable domain (outside the CDR3, taken from reference TRBV11-2 and TRBJ1-1): EAGVAQSPRYKIIEKRQSVAFWCNPISGHATLYWYQQILGQGPKLLIQFQNNGVVDDSQLPKDRFSAERLKGVDSTLKIQPAKLEDSAVYLCASSLSWGDTEAFFGQGTRLTVV.

This clonotype turned up a few times. The CDR3 spells CASSRTSGSTEQFF. The CDR3 DNA reads as TGTGCCAGCAGCAGGACTAGCGGGAGCACTGAGCAGTTCTTC. This chain uses TRBV12-3 or TRBV12-4 with TRBJ2-1; TRBD2 matches 13 bases. This CDR3 has 14 amino acids. V shed 6 bases, J shed 9 bases, and the junction held 5 bases outside the gene matches.

V usage is TRBV2 and J usage is TRBJ2-1; 9 nucleotides agree with TRBD1. The V gene end was trimmed by 5 bases and the J gene end by 9 bases; junction bases not matched to a gene: 11. This CDR3 has 15 amino acids. Per the germline V gene, CDR1 is SNHLY and CDR2 is FYNNEI. DNA for the CDR3: TGTGCCAGCAGTACCCAAGGACAGGGGATCGGTGAGCAGTTCTTC. Residues: CASSTQGQGIGEQFF.

There are a few counts of this clonotype. The V call is TRBV7-3, the J call TRBJ2-1; 8 bases agree with TRBD1. This CDR3 comprises 15 residues. V shed 5 bases, J shed 10 bases, and the junction held 13 bases outside the gene matches. The germline V gene encodes CDR1 SGHTA and CDR2 FQGTGA. CDR3 coding DNA: TGTGCCAGCAGCACCAACCGGGACAGGCCCTCGGAGCAGTTCTTC. The encoded protein is CASSTNRDRPSEQFF.

The chain has TRBV7-9 and TRBJ2-7, with a weak D call TRBD1 (6 bases). The CDR3 has 14 amino acids. Germline V lookup: CDR1 SEHNR, CDR2 FQNEAQ (reference sequence). V shed 5 bases and J shed 3 bases, with 14 bases lying between them. Written as DNA, the CDR3 is TGTGCCAGCAGCCCCTACAGGGTTATCTACGAGCAGTACTTC. Translation gives CASSPYRVIYEQYF. Full variable domain (remainder filled in from reference TRBV7-9 and TRBJ2-7): DTGVSQNPRHKITKRGQNVTFRCDPISEHNRLYWYRQTLGQGPEFLTYFQNEAQLEKSRLLSDRFSAERPKGSFSTLEIQRTEQGDSAMYLCASSPYRVIYEQYFGPGTRLTVT.

As DNA, the CDR3 is TGCAGTGCTCTGACCGGGGGCAATCAGCCCCAGCATTTT. It encodes CSALTGGNQPQHF. V usage is TRBV20-1 and J usage is TRBJ1-5; D is undetermined. The V and J ends lost 5 bases and 2 bases respectively, with 10 bases between them. The CDR3 runs to 13 residues. Germline values: CDR1 DFQATT, CDR2 SNEGSKA (reference sequence).

The V and J genes are TRBV2 and TRBJ2-4, with D tentatively TRBD2 (5 bases). The V end was cut by 7 bases, the J end by 0 bases, with 10 bases between. CDR1 SNHLY and CDR2 FYNNEI come from the germline V gene. There are 14 residues in the CDR3. CDR3 DNA: TGTGCCAGCACGGGCGGACTAGCCAAAAACATTCAGTACTTC. Translated: CASTGGLAKNIQYF. The variable domain in full, with the rest retrieved from reference TRBV2 and TRBJ2-4, is EPEVTQTPSHQVTQMGQEVILRCVPISNHLYFYWYRQILGQKVEFLVSFYNNEISEKSEIFDDQFSVERPDGSNFTLKIRSTKLEDSAMYFCASTGGLAKNIQYFGAGTRLSVL.

The chain recombines TRBV7-3 with TRBJ2-3; 10 bases match TRBD2. Trimming removed 4 bases from V and 0 bases from J; junction bases left unmatched: 7. This CDR3 has 17 amino acids. Germline V gene sequence: CDR1 SGHTA, CDR2 FQGTGA. CDR3 in amino acids: CASSYASGGPSTDTQYF. CDR3 sequence (DNA): TGTGCCAGCAGCTATGCTAGCGGGGGCCCTAGCACAGATACGCAGTATTTT. The full variable domain, in which reference TRBV7-3 and TRBJ2-3 provide the parts outside the CDR3, is GAGVSQTPSNKVTEKGKYVELRCDPISGHTALYWYRQSLGQGPEFLIYFQGTGAADDSGLPNDRFFAVRPEGSVSTLKIQRTERGDSAVYLCASSYASGGPSTDTQYFGPGTRLTVL.

The rearrangement joins TRBV18 to TRBJ1-1; no firm D call. Trimming stripped 3 bases from V and 5 bases from J, with 19 bases between. Germline V CDR1 and CDR2: KGHSH, LQKENI. The CDR3 runs to 16 residues. The CDR3: CASSPYAGQEETEAFF. CDR3 sequence (DNA): TGTGCCAGCTCACCTTACGCCGGCCAGGAGGAGACTGAAGCTTTCTTT.

The rearrangement joins TRBV14 to TRBJ1-3; no firm D call. The V end lost 2 bases, the J end lost 4 bases, and 6 bases lay between the germline ends. Germline V CDR1 and CDR2: SGHDN, FVKESK. The CDR3 length is 13 residues. The CDR3 region has the DNA TGTGCCAGCAGCCAATCGGGCGGAAACACCATATATTTT. It codes for CASSQSGGNTIYF.

The chain combines TRBV6-1 with TRBJ2-5; 14 nucleotides align to TRBD2. CDR3 length: 15 amino acids. Germline values: CDR1 MNHNS, CDR2 SASEGT. CDR3 DNA: TGTGCGGCAAGACTAGCGGGGGGGGCTCAAGAGACCCAGTACTTC. Its translation: CAARLAGGAQETQYF.

This clonotype was detected only a few times. V is TRBV5-1 and J is TRBJ2-5; 11 bases align to TRBD1. V lost 2 bases and J lost 5; bases outside the gene matches: 11. From germline, CDR1 is SGHRS and CDR2 YFSETQ. This CDR3 spans 17 amino acids. The CDR3 protein is CASSFLGQGARWETQYF. CDR3 DNA: TGCGCCAGCAGCTTTCTCGGACAGGGGGCGCGGTGGGAGACCCAGTACTTC.

This clonotype has a handful of counts. The genes are TRBV7-9 and TRBJ2-6, with TRBD1 matching 8 bases. V trimming: 7 bases; J trimming: 0 bases; junction bases outside the gene matches: 5. The CDR3 is 16 amino acids. The germline CDR1 and CDR2 sequences are SEHNR and FQNEAQ (reference sequence). CDR3 in amino acids: CASIGQGRSGANVLTF. The CDR3 DNA reads TGTGCCAGCATCGGACAGGGTCGCTCTGGGGCCAACGTCCTGACTTTC. Based on the CDR3 plus reference TRBV7-9 and TRBJ2-6, the full variable domain is DTGVSQNPRHKITKRGQNVTFRCDPISEHNRLYWYRQTLGQGPEFLTYFQNEAQLEKSRLLSDRFSAERPKGSFSTLEIQRTEQGDSAMYLCASIGQGRSGANVLTFGAGSRLTVL.

This clonotype was counted only a few times. One end of the junction fails to match germline, which may point to a read error. The chain carries TRBV20-1 and TRBJ1-1, with D unclear. The CDR3 loop spans 15 amino acids. Germline V gives CDR1 DFQATT, CDR2 SNEGSKA (reference sequence). This CDR3 reads CSATSPRTGQVEAFF. The CDR3 DNA follows: TGCAGTGCTACCTCACCCCGGACGGGCCAGGTTGAAGCCTTCTTT.